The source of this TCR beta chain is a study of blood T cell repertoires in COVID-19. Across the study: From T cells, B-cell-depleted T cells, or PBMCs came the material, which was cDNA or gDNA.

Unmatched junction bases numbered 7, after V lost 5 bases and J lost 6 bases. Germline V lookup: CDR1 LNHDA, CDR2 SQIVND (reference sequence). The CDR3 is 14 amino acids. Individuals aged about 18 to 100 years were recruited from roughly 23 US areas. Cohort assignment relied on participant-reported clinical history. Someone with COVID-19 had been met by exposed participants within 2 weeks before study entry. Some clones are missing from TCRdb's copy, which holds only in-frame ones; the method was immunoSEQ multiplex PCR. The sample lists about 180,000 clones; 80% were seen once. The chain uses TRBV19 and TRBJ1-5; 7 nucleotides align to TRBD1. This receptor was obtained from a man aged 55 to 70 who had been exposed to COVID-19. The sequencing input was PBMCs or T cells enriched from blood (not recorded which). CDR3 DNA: TGTGCCAGTAGTCCCCGACAGGGATCTCAGCCCCAGCATTTT. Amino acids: CASSPRQGSQPQHF.